These 5 T cell receptor beta chains originate from one sample sequenced in a study of blood T cell repertoires in COVID-19. Some clones are missing from TCRdb's copy, which holds only in-frame ones; the method was immunoSEQ multiplex PCR. The data show about 39,000 clones, with approximately 85% seen just once and about 4.1% held by the top ten. Specimen: peripheral blood. The receptors were gathered from a man aged 55 to 69 with acute or convalescent COVID-19.

This clone qualifies as medium-sized. This chain joins TRBV3-1 (or the pseudogene TRBV3-2) and TRBJ1-2, with D unclear. In germline, CDR1 is LGHDT, CDR2 YNNKEL (reference sequence). Trimming stripped 4 bases from V and 7 bases from J, with 19 bases between. The CDR3 sequence is 15 residues long. CDR3 sequence: CASSREAGVTTGYTF. The CDR3 DNA reads TGTGCCAGCAGCCGGGAGGCTGGGGTCACTACTGGCTACACCTTC.

V and J are TRBV7-2 and TRBJ2-5; 8 bases fit TRBD1. The V and J ends lost 1 base and 2 bases, in that order; junction bases with no gene match: 9. Germline V lookup: CDR1 SGHTA, CDR2 FQGNSA. The CDR3 runs to 17 residues. CDR3 residues: CASSLGAPGTGQETQYF. DNA of the CDR3: TGTGCCAGCAGCTTAGGGGCCCCGGGGACAGGACAAGAGACCCAGTACTTC.

The gene calls are TRBV7-2 and TRBJ1-1; D gene unclear. The V end lost 5 bases, the J end lost 3 bases, and 10 bases lay between the germline ends. The V gene's germline CDR1 is SGHTA and CDR2 FQGNSA. This CDR3 region has 13 residues. As DNA, the CDR3 is TGTGCCAGCAGCCCATCGAGGGACACTGAAGCTTTCTTT. Translation: CASSPSRDTEAFF.

The rearrangement uses TRBV7-3 and TRBJ2-5; TRBD1 is a possible D gene (5 bases). V lost 4 bases, J lost 7 bases, and 13 bases lay in between. The CDR3 runs 13 residues. Germline V gives CDR1 SGHTA, CDR2 FQGTGA. CDR3 bases: TGTGCCAGCAGCTCAGGGCCCTCGGGGACCCAGTACTTC. This encodes CASSSGPSGTQYF.

This chain uses TRBV5-1 with TRBJ2-2; no firm D call. This CDR3 region has 14 residues. Germline-derived CDR1 and CDR2 are SGHRS and YFSETQ. Trimming stripped 5 bases from V and 2 bases from J, with 10 bases between. This chain's CDR3 is CASRISHNTGELFF. As DNA, the CDR3 is TGCGCCAGCAGAATTAGCCACAACACCGGGGAGCTGTTTTTT.